These 24 T cell receptor beta chains were sequenced from one sample in a study of T cell clones after liver transplantation. TCRdb's copy holds only in-frame clones and misses some; the assay was immunoSEQ multiplex PCR. The table shows 7,500 to 10,000 clones, with around 80% occurring only once. The sequencing here drew on CD8+ T cells from blood, taken at the 22-month timepoint. These receptor sequences come from a human patient who received a liver transplant. Some T cells may trace back to the graft donor.

This chain connects TRBV6-5 to TRBJ2-7, with D possibly TRBD2 on 5 matching bases. Germline V gives CDR1 MNHEY, CDR2 SVGAGI. The CDR3 has 13 residues. Trimming took off 0 bases at V and 7 bases at J, with 10 bases between the two ends. In nucleotides, the CDR3 is TGTGCCAGCAGTTACTCGACTACCCTGGAGCAGTACTTC. It yields the protein CASSYSTTLEQYF.

The chain combines TRBV6-1 with TRBJ2-7; D is unclear. V shed 1 base and J shed 3 bases, with 13 bases lying between them. The CDR3 has 15 residues. The germline V gene encodes CDR1 MNHNS and CDR2 SASEGT. The CDR3 region has the DNA TGTGCCAGCAGTGAAGGGATCGCGGTGGGCTACGAGCAGTACTTC. Its protein product is CASSEGIAVGYEQYF.

This chain uses TRBV4-1 with TRBJ1-3; 9 bases map to TRBD1. The CDR3 covers 15 residues. V lost 5 bases to trimming and J lost 0 bases; unmatched junction nucleotides: 2. CDR1 is MGHRA, CDR2 YSYEKL, per germline. CDR3 loop: CASSTTGGSGNTIYF. The CDR3 DNA reads as TGCGCCAGCAGCACGACAGGGGGCTCTGGAAACACCATATATTTT.

The chain uses TRBV11-2 and TRBJ1-1; no reliable D call. V lost 6 bases and J lost 1, with 9 bases in between. This CDR3 has 13 residues. Germline CDR1 SGHAT, CDR2 FQNNGV. The CDR3 nucleotides are TGTGCCAGCAGGTTCGGCGGGAACACTGAAGCTTTCTTT. It is translated as CASRFGGNTEAFF.

The gene calls are TRBV19 and TRBJ2-7, with a weak D call TRBD1 (6 bases). There are 15 residues in the CDR3. Germline V CDR1 and CDR2: LNHDA, SQIVND (reference sequence). V lost 1 base and J lost 5, with 15 bases in between. CDR3 in DNA: TGTGCCAGTAGTATAGCAGACAGGACGGGCGACGAGCAGTACTTC. Translation gives CASSIADRTGDEQYF.

Remarks on this clone: A read error is possible here, since a much larger clone lies one base away. The genes are TRBV5-5 and TRBJ2-7; D perhaps matches TRBD1 (5 bases). The germline V and J ends were trimmed by 0 bases and 2 bases, with 6 bases remaining between them. From germline, CDR1 is SGHKS and CDR2 YYEKEE (reference sequence). This CDR3 spans 13 amino acids. CDR3 coding DNA: TGTGCCAGCAGCTTGGAGGGGACCTACGAGCAGTACTTC. It is translated as CASSLEGTYEQYF.

By frequency in the sample, this clone is medium-sized. The rearrangement uses TRBV7-9 and TRBJ1-5, with no clear D. Trimming removed 6 bases from V and 2 bases from J, with 14 bases in between. The CDR3 contains 15 residues. The germline V gene encodes CDR1 SEHNR and CDR2 FQNEAQ (reference sequence). CDR3 bases: TGTGCCAGCAGTTCAACTGCGAGCGGCAATCAGCCCCAGCATTTT. Its translation: CASSSTASGNQPQHF.

This clone was seen a few times. The V gene is TRBV6-4, the J gene TRBJ2-3; possibly TRBD2 for D (6 bases). The CDR3 totals 13 residues. V lost 2 bases and J lost 3, with 6 bases in between. Looked up from germline, CDR1 is MRHNA and CDR2 is SNTAGT. The CDR3 is CASSDGTTDTQYF. As DNA, the CDR3 is TGTGCCAGCAGTGACGGGACTACAGATACGCAGTATTTT.

The chain carries TRBV5-4 and TRBJ2-1, with 8 bases identical to TRBD2. This CDR3 spans 13 amino acids. V trimming: 2 bases; J trimming: 7 bases; junction bases outside the gene matches: 2. Germline V lookup: CDR1 SGHNT, CDR2 YYREEE (reference sequence). The DNA of the CDR3 is TGTGCCAGCAGCTTCGGGGGGGTGAATGAGCAGTTCTTC. As protein: CASSFGGVNEQFF.

J is TRBJ1-5 and V is TRBV28; TRBD1 matches at 7 bases. The CDR3 runs to 18 residues. Germline trimming cut 6 bases from V and 1 base from J; bases unmatched to any gene: 15. CDR1 MDHEN and CDR2 SYDVKM come from the germline V gene. CDR3 in amino acids: CASRADGTVLSSNQPQHF. The CDR3 DNA reads as TGTGCCAGCAGAGCCGATGGGACAGTCCTCTCAAGCAATCAGCCCCAGCATTTT.

The rearrangement uses TRBV28 and TRBJ2-5; perhaps TRBD2 as D (5 bases). Deletions cut 7 bases from V and 1 base from J, with 16 bases between. This CDR3 is built from 15 residues. Germline loops: CDR1 MDHEN, CDR2 SYDVKM. CDR3 sequence: CASTPGKLGQETQYF. The CDR3 DNA sequence: TGTGCCAGCACCCCGGGGAAGCTTGGCCAAGAGACCCAGTACTTC. The full variable domain, its missing parts supplied by reference TRBV28 and TRBJ2-5, is DVKVTQSSRYLVKRTGEKVFLECVQDMDHENMFWYRQDPGLGLRLIYFSYDVKMKEKGDIPEGYSVSREKKERFSLILESASTNQTSMYLCASTPGKLGQETQYFGPGTRLLVL.

This chain joins TRBV9 and TRBJ1-2, with D possibly matching TRBD1 (6 bases). V dropped 0 bases and J dropped 6 bases, with 18 bases sitting between them. The CDR3 spans 16 residues. Germline CDR1 and CDR2: SGDLS and YYNGEE. The DNA of the CDR3 is TGTGCCAGCAGCGTAGTGGCGGGGGCGCCTACTAATGGCTACACCTTC. The encoded protein is CASSVVAGAPTNGYTF. The whole variable domain, remainder taken from reference TRBV9 and TRBJ1-2, is DSGVTQTPKHLITATGQRVTLRCSPRSGDLSVYWYQQSLDQGLQFLIQYYNGEERAKGNILERFSAQQFPDLHSELNLSSLELGDSALYFCASSVVAGAPTNGYTFGSGTRLTVV.

The chain joins TRBV9 to TRBJ1-1; a weak D match, TRBD1 (6 bases). V was clipped by 4 bases and J by 1 base, with 11 bases between them. The CDR3 runs 14 residues. Germline V gene sequence: CDR1 SGDLS, CDR2 YYNGEE. In nucleotides, the CDR3 is TGTGCCAGCAGCTCGACAGGAGAGAACACTGAAGCTTTCTTT. Its protein is CASSSTGENTEAFF.

The chain uses TRBV7-8 and TRBJ2-1; TRBD2 matches 9 bases. Germline assignment: CDR1 SGHVS and CDR2 FQNEAQ. V lost 2 bases, J lost 0 bases, and 5 bases stayed unmatched. The CDR3 is made up of 17 amino acids. In DNA form, the CDR3 reads TGTGCCAGCAGCTTATCAACTAGCGGGTCCTCCTACAATGAGCAGTTCTTC. It translates to CASSLSTSGSSYNEQFF.

This clone occurred once. The chain carries TRBV6-6 and TRBJ2-2, with 8 bases matching TRBD1. The CDR3 loop spans 15 amino acids. The germline CDR1 and CDR2 sequences are MNHNY and SVGAGI (reference sequence). V trimming: 7 bases; J trimming: 5 bases; junction bases outside the gene matches: 9. This chain's CDR3 is CASNVGQGPTGELFF. The CDR3 coding sequence is TGTGCCAGCAATGTAGGACAGGGCCCAACCGGGGAGCTGTTTTTT.

V gene TRBV19 combines with J gene TRBJ1-1; 7 bases fit TRBD1. J lost 4 bases, V lost 9 bases, and 8 bases had no gene match. CDR3 size: 13 residues. Germline assignment: CDR1 LNHDA and CDR2 SQIVND (reference sequence). The CDR3 spells CASYQAGGTEAFF. The DNA of the CDR3 is TGTGCCAGCTACCAGGCAGGGGGCACTGAAGCTTTCTTT.

This sequence joins TRBV11-2 and TRBJ2-5, with TRBD2 matching 8 bases. J lost 1 base, V lost 0 bases, and 1 base had no gene match. This CDR3 contains 15 residues. The germline V gene encodes CDR1 SGHAT and CDR2 FQNNGV. The CDR3 DNA reads as TGTGCCAGCAGCTTAGAAGCGGGGGTCCAAGAGACCCAGTACTTC. Translating it yields CASSLEAGVQETQYF.

This clone has just one count. The chain uses TRBV4-1 and TRBJ2-7; D ambiguous. The CDR3 runs 15 residues. Per germline, CDR1 MGHRA and CDR2 YSYEKL. V was clipped by 6 bases and J by 0 bases, with 15 bases between them. The CDR3 region has the DNA TGCGCCAGCAGTTCTAACGGGCTCAGCTCCTACGAGCAGTACTTC. It translates to CASSSNGLSSYEQYF.

The V and J genes are TRBV19 and TRBJ2-3; D not resolved. The CDR3 sequence is 14 residues long. The germline V gene encodes CDR1 LNHDA and CDR2 SQIVND (reference sequence). CDR3 bases: TGTGCACCCGGGCCATCCGAAAGCACAGATACGCAGTATTTT. Translating it yields CAPGPSESTDTQYF.

The V call is TRBV7-2, the J call TRBJ1-5, with a weak D call TRBD1 (5 bases). The CDR3 loop spans 17 amino acids. Germline-derived CDR1 and CDR2 are SGHTA and FQGNSA. The germline V and J ends were trimmed by 5 bases and 0 bases, with 17 bases remaining between them. The CDR3 sequence: CASSPEGRLYSNQPQHF. CDR3 DNA: TGTGCCAGCAGCCCAGAGGGACGGTTATATAGCAATCAGCCCCAGCATTTT.

The V and J genes are TRBV4-1 and TRBJ1-2; D is ambiguous. Trimming cost V 0 bases and J 0 bases, with 5 bases left between them. Germline-derived CDR1 and CDR2 are MGHRA and YSYEKL. The CDR3 consists of 14 residues. In nucleotides, the CDR3 is TGCGCCAGCAGCCAAGAGGGTGCTAACTATGGCTACACCTTC. Protein product: CASSQEGANYGYTF.

In DNA form, the CDR3 reads TGTGCCAGCAGACGGACAGGGGGATCTTTGGGAGAGACCCAGTACTTC. Its protein is CASRRTGGSLGETQYF. The chain is built from TRBV9 and TRBJ2-5; 10 positions match TRBD1. Germline V gene lookup returns CDR1 SGDLS and CDR2 YYNGEE. The CDR3 is made up of 16 amino acids. V shed 5 bases, J shed 4 bases, and the junction held 11 bases outside the gene matches.

The chain recombines TRBV7-9 with TRBJ2-7, with 7 bases aligning to TRBD1. With V trimmed by 1 base and J by 0 bases, 3 bases remained unmatched. Germline V gene data show CDR1 as SEHNR and CDR2 as FQNEAQ (reference sequence). The CDR3 runs 15 residues. DNA of the CDR3: TGTGCCAGCAGCTTAGTGGGGGACAGCTCCTACGAGCAGTACTTC. Residues: CASSLVGDSSYEQYF.

The chain is built from TRBV18 and TRBJ2-5, with a possible D match to TRBD2 (6 bases). From germline, CDR1 is KGHSH and CDR2 LQKENI. The CDR3 runs to 14 residues. The V and J ends lost 6 bases and 3 bases respectively, with 14 bases between them. CDR3 sequence: CASSYQGGEETQYF. The CDR3 nucleotides read TGTGCCAGCTCGTATCAGGGAGGAGAAGAGACCCAGTACTTC.